The 10 T cell receptor beta chains reported below all come from one sample, sequenced in a study of CD8 T cells in Susac syndrome. Reverse transcription of roughly 0.5 to 1 ug RNA used random hexamers. MiXCR, applied by TCRdb to the immunoSEQ multiplex PCR reads, yields one record per CDR3 protein. This table holds 330,000 or so distinct CDR3 sequences, approximately 85% found once. The sample was CD8+ T cells from PBMCs. The receptors originated from a human donor with multiple sclerosis.

This clonotype was counted a single time. The V and J genes are TRBV11-2 and TRBJ1-1; D is uncertain. Trimming left V 2 bases short and J 8 bases short, with 12 bases between. The CDR3 is made up of 13 amino acids. Germline assignment: CDR1 SGHAT and CDR2 FQNNGV. CDR3 coding DNA: TGTGCCAGCAGCTTACTCCTCAGAGGGGAAGCTTTCTTT. It yields the protein CASSLLLRGEAFF.

This clonotype was observed a single time. The genes are TRBV19 and TRBJ2-1; D is possibly TRBD2 (6 bases). The germline V gene has CDR1 LNHDA and CDR2 SQIVND (reference sequence). The germline V and J ends were trimmed by 5 bases and 3 bases, with 20 bases remaining between them. The CDR3 is 17 amino acids. The CDR3 sequence: CASSVKTGTLVYNEQFF. The DNA for the CDR3 is TGTGCCAGTAGTGTGAAGACCGGGACTTTGGTCTACAATGAGCAGTTCTTC.

The V gene is TRBV4-3, the J gene TRBJ1-4, with TRBD1 as a possible D gene (6 bases). CDR1 and CDR2 (germline): LGHNA, YSLEER. The CDR3 runs 15 residues. V lost 3 bases and J lost 6, with 14 bases in between. The CDR3 coding sequence is TGCGCCAGCAGCCAGGGGGGGCTACTTGATGAAAAACTGTTTTTT. As protein: CASSQGGLLDEKLFF.

V and J are TRBV6-5 and TRBJ2-7; D gene ambiguous. V was shortened by 2 bases and J by 4 bases, with 24 bases between the two germline ends. CDR1 and CDR2 from the germline V gene are MNHEY and SVGAGI. CDR3 length equals 18 residues. This chain's CDR3 is CASSYHQSWGQRAYEQYF. In nucleotides, the CDR3 is TGTGCCAGCAGTTACCACCAGAGTTGGGGTCAGCGTGCATACGAGCAGTACTTC.

This clonotype was recorded once. The chain recombines TRBV19 with TRBJ2-1; the match to TRBD2 covers 8 bases. V gave up 3 bases and J gave up 4 bases; unmatched junction bases: 8. The germline V gene encodes CDR1 LNHDA and CDR2 SQIVND (reference sequence). This CDR3 comprises 16 residues. The CDR3 loop reads CASSMFSGSWYNEQFF. CDR3 sequence (DNA): TGTGCCAGTAGTATGTTCAGCGGGAGTTGGTACAATGAGCAGTTCTTC.

The chain joins TRBV3-1 to TRBJ1-2; 7 nucleotides agree with TRBD1. CDR1 is LGHDT, CDR2 YNNKEL, per germline (reference sequence). This CDR3 is 16 amino acids long. J gave up 7 bases and V 1 base, and 12 bases lay outside the gene matches. The CDR3 sequence is CASSQADGQERRGYTF. In DNA form, the CDR3 reads TGTGCCAGCAGCCAAGCCGACGGACAGGAGCGTCGTGGCTACACCTTC.

This chain uses TRBV20-1 with TRBJ2-7, with TRBD1 matching over 9 bases. Germline V gene lookup returns CDR1 DFQATT and CDR2 SNEGSKA (reference sequence). The CDR3 length is 14 residues. After removal of 0 bases from V and 6 bases from J, the junction contained 6 bases not matched to a gene. This CDR3 is CSARETGGSREQYF. CDR3 coding DNA: TGCAGTGCTAGAGAAACAGGGGGCTCTCGCGAGCAGTACTTC.

This clonotype was counted a single time. This chain links TRBV27 with TRBJ1-1, with 9 bases that match TRBD1. Germline V lookup: CDR1 MNHEY, CDR2 SMNVEV (reference sequence). CDR3 length: 14 amino acids. With 6 bases clipped from V and 2 bases from J, the junction kept 4 bases outside the gene matches. In DNA, the CDR3 is TGTGCCAGCAGCCATACAGGGGGCAACACTGAAGCTTTCTTT. Protein sequence: CASSHTGGNTEAFF.

This rearrangement joins TRBV7-9 to TRBJ2-1; D is perhaps TRBD1 or TRBD2 (5 bases each). The germline V gene encodes CDR1 SEHNR and CDR2 FQNEAQ (reference sequence). CDR3 length: 13 amino acids. The V end lost 5 bases, the J end lost 6 bases, and 11 bases lay between the germline ends. CDR3 coding DNA: TGTGCCAGCAGCCATGGGACCCTCAATGAGCAGTTCTTC. Translated: CASSHGTLNEQFF. The whole variable domain, filled in from reference TRBV7-9 and TRBJ2-1, reads DTGVSQNPRHKITKRGQNVTFRCDPISEHNRLYWYRQTLGQGPEFLTYFQNEAQLEKSRLLSDRFSAERPKGSFSTLEIQRTEQGDSAMYLCASSHGTLNEQFFGPGTRLTVL.

V usage is TRBV27 and J usage is TRBJ2-7, with 9 bases lining up with TRBD2. The trim removed 5 bases at V and 2 bases at J, leaving 16 bases unmatched. The CDR3 totals 18 residues. Looked up from germline, CDR1 is MNHEY and CDR2 is SMNVEV (reference sequence). This CDR3 reads CASSPRAELAGRAYEQYF. In nucleotides, the CDR3 is TGTGCCAGCAGTCCCCGAGCGGAGCTAGCGGGGCGTGCCTACGAGCAGTACTTC.